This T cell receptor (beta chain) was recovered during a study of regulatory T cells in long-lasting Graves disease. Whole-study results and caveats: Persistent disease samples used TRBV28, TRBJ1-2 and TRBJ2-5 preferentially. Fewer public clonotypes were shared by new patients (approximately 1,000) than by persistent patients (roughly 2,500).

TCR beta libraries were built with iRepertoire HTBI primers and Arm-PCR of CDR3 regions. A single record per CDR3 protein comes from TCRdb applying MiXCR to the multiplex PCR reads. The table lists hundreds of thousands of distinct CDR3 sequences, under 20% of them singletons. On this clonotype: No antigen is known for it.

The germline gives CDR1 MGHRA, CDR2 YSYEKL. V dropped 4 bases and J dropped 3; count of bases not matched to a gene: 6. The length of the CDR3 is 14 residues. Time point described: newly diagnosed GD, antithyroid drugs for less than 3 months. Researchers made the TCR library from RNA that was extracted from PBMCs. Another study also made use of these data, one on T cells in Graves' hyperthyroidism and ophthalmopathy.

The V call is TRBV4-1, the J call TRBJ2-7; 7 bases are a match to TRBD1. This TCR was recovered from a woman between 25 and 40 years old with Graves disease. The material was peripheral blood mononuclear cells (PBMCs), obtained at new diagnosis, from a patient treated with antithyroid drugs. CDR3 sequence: CASSLRGYNYEQYF. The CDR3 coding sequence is TGCGCCAGCAGCCTCAGGGGGTATAACTACGAGCAGTACTTC.